The clone carrying this T cell receptor (beta chain) has ten or more counts. This sample is part of a study of human T cells and chemical hapten exposure. Time point: patch test 2, 6 weeks after DPC sensitization. The treatment was: therapeutic diphenylcyclopropenone sensitization with weekly scalp DPC. Using its own MiXCR run on the RACE reads, TCRdb lists one record per CDR3 protein. Found here are about 400,000 distinct CDR3 sequences, nearly 6.5% of them singletons; the top ten hold around 6.1%. The sequence was obtained from a woman under 30 with alopecia areata. Some clones in this sample may be carry-over from other donors' samples. The input for sequencing was whole blood, taken in connection with sensitization to the hapten diphenylcyclopropenone (DPC).

The CDR3 sequence is CASSSPSTDTQYF. As DNA, the CDR3 is TGTGCCAGCAGTTCCCCTTCCACAGATACGCAGTATTTT. The chain joins TRBV6-2 or TRBV6-3 to TRBJ2-3, with no clear D. The germline V gene encodes CDR1 MNHEY and CDR2 SVGEGT. V gave up 4 bases and J gave up 2 bases, with 7 bases separating them. The CDR3 covers 13 residues.